This T cell receptor beta chain was retrieved from a study of T cell repertoires and leukemia-associated antigens. Study context: Each sample gave about 3 to 5.0 million effective reads. General study results and limits: Whether expanded clones are antigen-specific and functional remains untested.

Germline loops: CDR1 SGHRS, CDR2 YFSETQ. V was clipped by 1 base and J by 5 bases; unmatched bases: 3. The CDR3 length is 15 residues. TCRdb redid the calling of the 5' RACE reads with MiXCR, one entry per CDR3 protein. The sample shows roughly 13,000 distinct CDR3 sequences, approximately 42% of them seen only once. Before use, CD3+ T cells rested overnight in serum-free medium. This clonotype is deemed medium-sized. Its antigen remains unknown. The source is a female donor in good health. The chain employs TRBV5-1 and TRBJ2-1; 10 bases agree with TRBD1. Sequenced input: CD3+ T cells sorted from blood and cultured. For the CDR3, the DNA is TGCGCCAGCAGCTTGATGGGACAGGGGCACAATGAGCAGTTCTTC. Translation: CASSLMGQGHNEQFF.